The rows below give T cell receptor beta chains drawn from one sample of a study of blood T cells in healthy people across ages. TCRdb redid the calling of the 5' RACE reads with MiXCR, one entry per CDR3 protein. The sample has about 1.4 million distinct CDR3 sequences, approximately 63% seen once. Sequenced: blood. These receptors all come from a man aged 18 to 35 in good health. Both conserved end residues are part of each CDR3. The D gene is left open where the match is weak. Rows may omit the clone size; those that give it use once, few, many or a size class.

few . TRBJ2-7 TRBV27 CASTNNYEQYF TGTGCCAGCACCAACAACTACGAGCAGTACTTC
few TRBD1 TRBJ2-7 TRBV4-1 CASSRSAGQGAYYEQYF TGCGCCAGCAGCCGCTCCGCGGGACAGGGGGCTTACTACGAGCAGTACTTC
once . TRBJ2-1 TRBV4-1 CASSPRYVGTGFNEQFF TGCGCCAGCAGCCCTCGTTATGTGGGGACCGGCTTCAATGAGCAGTTCTTC
. TRBD2 TRBJ2-5 TRBV2 CASRTRAGVPKTQYF TGTGCCAGCAGGACCCGGGCGGGGGTTCCCAAGACCCAGTACTTC
. TRBD2 TRBJ2-3 TRBV7-9 CASSLGPSGRSDTQYF TGTGCCAGCAGCTTAGGCCCTAGCGGGAGATCAGATACGCAGTATTTT
. TRBD1 TRBJ1-2 TRBV28 CASSSAGGSGYTF TGCGCCAGCAGTTCGGCAGGGGGAAGTGGCTACACCTTC
. . TRBJ1-1 TRBV7-9 CASSQYLIQGSTEAFF TGTGCCAGCAGCCAATATCTTATTCAGGGCTCCACTGAAGCTTTCTTT
. TRBD2 TRBJ2-7 TRBV7-9 CASSPRTSGSSEQYF TGTGCCAGCAGCCCCAGGACTAGCGGGAGTAGCGAGCAGTACTTC
. . TRBJ2-7 TRBV2 CASTGAHYEQYF TGTGCCAGCACGGGGGCCCACTACGAGCAGTACTTC
. . TRBJ1-4 TRBV12-3/TRBV12-4 CASSLFMGAKNEKLFF TGTGCCAGCAGTTTATTTATGGGGGCCAAAAATGAAAAACTGTTTTTT
. TRBD2 TRBJ2-1 TRBV29-1 CSVEVGLPAGASNEQFF TGCAGCGTTGAAGTAGGTCTCCCAGCGGGGGCTTCCAATGAGCAGTTCTTC
. . TRBJ1-2 TRBV9 CASSVAPGYTF TGTGCCAGCAGCGTAGCCCCTGGCTACACCTTC
. . TRBJ2-7 TRBV19 CASADLNGYEQYF TGTGCCAGTGCAGACCTTAATGGATACGAGCAGTACTTC
. . TRBJ2-4 TRBV7-2 CASSLGLTSPQNIQYF TGTGCCAGCAGCTTAGGGCTGACCAGTCCCCAAAACATTCAGTACTTC
few TRBD1 TRBJ2-7 TRBV3-1 CASSQDPGTGAYEQYF TGTGCCAGCAGCCAAGATCCGGGGACAGGGGCCTACGAGCAGTACTTC
. . TRBJ2-1 TRBV5-1 CASSSLIDAATYNEQFF TGCGCCAGCAGCTCATTGATAGATGCGGCTACCTACAATGAGCAGTTCTTC
. . TRBJ1-5 TRBV7-2 CASSITGRSQPQHF TGTGCCAGCAGCATAACAGGGAGGAGTCAGCCCCAGCATTTT
few TRBD1 TRBJ2-7 TRBV28 CASKLGQGRHEQYF TGTGCCAGCAAACTAGGACAGGGGCGGCACGAGCAGTACTTC
. . TRBJ2-3 TRBV2 CASSVGEDSTDTQYF TGTGCCAGCAGTGTAGGGGAGGATAGCACAGATACGCAGTATTTT
. . TRBJ1-5 TRBV20-1 CSARDLDRVPDQPQHF TGCAGTGCTAGAGATTTGGATCGGGTACCCGATCAGCCCCAGCATTTT
. . TRBJ2-7 TRBV20-1 CSARDRTRSYSYEQYF TGCAGTGCTAGAGATCGAACCCGGTCCTACTCCTACGAGCAGTACTTC
. . TRBJ2-5 TRBV20-1 CRARQQETQYF TGCAGGGCAAGACAGCAAGAGACCCAGTACTTC
. . TRBJ2-3 TRBV10-3 CATVSGPDTQYF TGTGCCACCGTATCGGGGCCAGATACGCAGTATTTT
. TRBD2 TRBJ2-5 TRBV6-5 CASSTGTSQHNEQYF TGTGCCAGCAGTACCGGGACTAGCCAGCACAATGAGCAGTACTTC
. . TRBJ1-2 TRBV20-1 CSARYSDLSYGYTF TGCAGTGCTAGGTATTCAGACTTGAGCTATGGCTACACCTTC
few . TRBJ2-1 TRBV20-1 CSAPPRGRSTPYNEQFF TGCAGTGCCCCCCCTCGGGGGAGAAGTACTCCCTACAATGAGCAGTTCTTC
. TRBD2 TRBJ2-5 TRBV25-1 CASSKRTSQETQYF TGTGCCAGCAGTAAAAGGACTAGCCAAGAGACCCAGTACTTC
few . TRBJ1-2 TRBV29-1 CSVRPGLHGYTF TGCAGCGTTCGACCAGGGTTGCATGGCTACACCTTC
. TRBD2 TRBJ2-1 TRBV28 CASSPRTSGGVRNEQFF TGTGCCAGCAGTCCCAGGACTAGCGGGGGCGTACGTAATGAGCAGTTCTTC
. . TRBJ1-5 TRBV7-2 CASSWRGGGDQPQHF TGTGCCAGCAGCTGGAGGGGAGGAGGAGATCAGCCCCAGCATTTT
. . TRBJ1-2 TRBV30 CAWRESYGYTF TGTGCCTGGAGGGAAAGCTATGGCTACACCTTC
. . TRBJ2-1 TRBV28 CASSVDSGMIEQFF TGTGCCAGCAGTGTGGATAGTGGAATGATCGAGCAGTTCTTC
few . TRBJ2-1 TRBV20-1 CSARDVNHHEQFF TGCAGTGCTAGAGATGTCAATCACCATGAGCAGTTCTTC
. . TRBJ1-1 TRBV20-1 CSARVSGTGNTEAFF TGCAGTGCTAGAGTATCCGGAACAGGGAACACTGAAGCTTTCTTT
. TRBD2 TRBJ2-3 TRBV5-1 CASSYGLAGMMTDTQYF TGCGCCAGCAGCTATGGACTAGCTGGGATGATGACAGATACGCAGTATTTT
many TRBD2 TRBJ2-3 TRBV7-2 CASSLGPGLAMADTQYF TGTGCCAGCAGCTTAGGACCGGGACTAGCGATGGCAGATACGCAGTATTTT
. . TRBJ2-6 TRBV5-1 CASSLVAGYSGANVLTF TGCGCCAGCAGCTTGGTTGCGGGATACTCTGGGGCCAACGTCCTGACTTTC
. . TRBJ2-5 TRBV12-3/TRBV12-4 CASSTTGMETQYF TGTGCCAGCAGTACTACGGGAATGGAGACCCAGTACTTC
. . TRBJ2-5 TRBV24-1 CATSDLHAGGETQYF TGTGCCACCAGTGATTTGCATGCGGGTGGGGAGACCCAGTACTTC
few . TRBJ2-7 TRBV6-5 CASSYSRWEYEQYF TGTGCCAGCAGTTACTCAAGGTGGGAATACGAGCAGTACTTC
. . TRBJ1-6 TRBV12-3/TRBV12-4 CASSFRPGSNSPLHF TGTGCCAGCAGTTTTCGTCCAGGCTCTAATTCACCCCTCCACTTT
. TRBD1 TRBJ1-5 TRBV7-9 CASSRTGQGEGQPQHF TGTGCCAGCAGCAGAACAGGACAGGGGGAAGGTCAGCCCCAGCATTTT
few . TRBJ2-7 TRBV6-2/TRBV6-3 CASSNRAGEQYF TGTGCCAGCAGTAACAGGGCGGGGGAGCAGTACTTC
few . TRBJ1-2 TRBV29-1 CSVVPEHYGYTF TGCAGCGTTGTTCCGGAACACTATGGCTACACCTTC
. . TRBJ2-7 TRBV7-9 CASSPPHAYEQYF TGTGCCAGCAGCCCGCCACACGCATACGAGCAGTACTTC
. . TRBJ1-1 TRBV18 CASSRGYTEAFF TGTGCCAGCTCGCGGGGGTACACTGAAGCTTTCTTT
once TRBD2 TRBJ2-3 TRBV27 CASSSGGRASTDTQYF TGTGCCAGCAGTTCGGGGGGGCGAGCTAGCACAGATACGCAGTATTTT
. TRBD2 TRBJ2-2 TRBV6-2/TRBV6-3 CATGGAVITRNTGELFF TGTGCCACGGGGGGGGCGGTTATAACTCGGAACACCGGGGAGCTGTTTTTT
. . TRBJ1-4 TRBV6-2/TRBV6-3 CASSSPGKNEKLFF TGTGCCAGCAGTTCCCCCGGGAAGAATGAAAAACTGTTTTTT
. . TRBJ1-2 TRBV7-9 CACRDGPNGYTF TGTGCCTGCAGGGACGGGCCCAATGGCTACACCTTC
. TRBD1 TRBJ1-2 TRBV9 CASSVDSGGGSFYGYTF TGTGCCAGCAGCGTAGATTCGGGAGGGGGCTCCTTCTATGGCTACACCTTC
few TRBD2 TRBJ2-1 TRBV7-9 CATDLEAGGHTSSYNEQFF TGTGCCACCGACCTAGAAGCGGGGGGCCATACGAGCTCCTACAATGAGCAGTTCTTC
. TRBD1 TRBJ2-3 TRBV6-4 CASSDKAGQGHGDTQYF TGTGCCAGCAGTGACAAGGCAGGACAGGGCCACGGGGATACGCAGTATTTT
. . TRBJ1-6 TRBV18 CASTEQGRAHSPLHF TGTGCCAGCACTGAACAGGGCAGGGCCCATTCACCCCTCCACTTT
. . TRBJ2-7 TRBV20-1 CSAPGQRGYEQYF TGCAGTGCGCCGGGACAGCGGGGATACGAGCAGTACTTC
. TRBD2 TRBJ2-3 TRBV13 CASSLGGLAAVEADTQYF TGTGCCAGCAGCTTAGGGGGACTAGCGGCCGTGGAGGCAGATACGCAGTATTTT
. TRBD2 TRBJ2-3 TRBV4-3 CASSPSGTRAADTQYF TGCGCCAGCAGCCCATCCGGGACTAGGGCCGCAGATACGCAGTATTTT
few TRBD1 TRBJ2-7 TRBV20-1 CSATPTGAYEQYF TGCAGTGCTACACCGACAGGGGCCTACGAGCAGTACTTC
many TRBD1 TRBJ1-2 TRBV20-1 CSARDPRQGRSYTF TGCAGTGCTAGAGATCCCCGACAGGGACGAAGCTACACCTTC